The clone carrying this T cell receptor (beta chain) was counted at least ten times. A library of TCRbeta sequences, prepared with unique molecular identifiers, was generated. TCRdb re-called the PCR reads with MiXCR, one entry per CDR3 protein. The top ten clones hold roughly 4% of a sample with over 550,000 distinct CDR3 sequences, under 12% of them seen once. This sample is part of a study of T-cell reconstitution after alpha-beta-depleted transplantation in children. Trimming took 2 bases from V and 6 from J; bases not matched to a gene: 3. This CDR3 is 14 amino acids long. Sample: PBMCs from the stem cell graft donor, taken from the stem cell graft. V and J are TRBV12-3 or TRBV12-4 and TRBJ2-3; 9 bases match TRBD2. The sequence came from a human donor who donated a stem cell graft to a child with acute myeloid leukemia. CDR3 coding DNA: TGTGCCAGCAGTTTAAGCGGGAGGAGGGATACGCAGTATTTT. Its translation is CASSLSGRRDTQYF.